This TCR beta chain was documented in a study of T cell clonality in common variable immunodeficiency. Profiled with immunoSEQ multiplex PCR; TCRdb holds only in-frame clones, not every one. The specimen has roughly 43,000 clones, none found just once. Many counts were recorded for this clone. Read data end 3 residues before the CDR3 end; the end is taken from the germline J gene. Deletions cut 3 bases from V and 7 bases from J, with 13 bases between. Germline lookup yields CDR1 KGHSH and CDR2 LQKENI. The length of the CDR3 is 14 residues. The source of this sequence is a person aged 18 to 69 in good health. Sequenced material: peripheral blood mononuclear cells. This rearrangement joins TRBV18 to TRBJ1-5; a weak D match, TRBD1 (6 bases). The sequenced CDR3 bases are TGTGCCAGCTCACCGGGGGGGCTTGGCCAGCCC. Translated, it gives CASSPGGLGQP. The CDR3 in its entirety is CASSPGGLGQPQHF.